The 15 T cell receptor beta chains listed next were all sequenced from one sample in a study of read filtering for tumor transcriptome and immune sequencing. From about 0.4 ug of RNA, a library with molecular barcoded alpha/delta and beta/gamma adaptors was made. TCRdb fed the reads into MiXCR, producing one record per CDR3 protein. The profile shows 50,000 or so distinct CDR3 sequences, about 19% of them singletons. Sequencing input: a population of CD138-negative cells sorted from bone marrow. All receptors come from a donor aged 40 or over with multiple myeloma.

At least ten counts were recorded for this clonotype. This chain uses TRBV5-4 with TRBJ1-1; 7 positions agree with TRBD1. From germline, CDR1 is SGHNT and CDR2 YYREEE (reference sequence). The length of the CDR3 is 16 residues. V lost 3 bases, J lost 0 bases, and 8 bases stayed unmatched. The CDR3 DNA reads as TGTGCCAGCAGCTCTAGGGACAGAAAAATGAACACTGAAGCTTTCTTT. Its protein product is CASSSRDRKMNTEAFF.

About this clonotype: One junction end disagrees with the germline gene, perhaps due to a read error. The chain employs TRBV15 and TRBJ1-6; weak D call: TRBD1 (5 bases). The CDR3 extends over 14 amino acids. CDR1 LNHNV and CDR2 YYDKDF come from the germline V gene (reference sequence). CDR3 loop: CVTSRDGGFGEASF. The CDR3 DNA follows: TGTGTCACCAGCAGAGATGGGGGGTTTGGTGAAGCTTCCTTT.

This clonotype was observed at least ten times. This rearrangement joins TRBV5-1 to TRBJ2-1, with 12 bases matching TRBD2. V dropped 5 bases and J dropped 8; count of bases not matched to a gene: 11. The CDR3 is made up of 16 amino acids. CDR1 is SGHRS and CDR2 is YFSETQ in the germline V gene. CDR3 sequence: CASRRTTSGSGDEQFF. CDR3 nucleotides: TGCGCCAGCAGGCGGACGACTAGCGGGAGTGGCGATGAGCAGTTCTTC.

In its sample, this clonotype was seen a few times. The chain combines TRBV9 with TRBJ1-5; D call uncertain. This CDR3 region has 14 residues. V lost 3 bases and J lost 5, with 12 bases in between. Germline V gives CDR1 SGDLS, CDR2 YYNGEE. The CDR3 DNA follows: TGTGCCAGCAGCGGACACCTCGGCGATCAGCCCCAGCATTTT. As protein: CASSGHLGDQPQHF.

This clonotype occurred many times. J is TRBJ1-1 and V is TRBV7-2; the D is unclear. This CDR3 has 14 residues. The germline CDR1 and CDR2 sequences are SGHTA and FQGNSA. Trimming cost V 3 bases and J 1 base, with 9 bases left between them. CDR3 protein: CASSFWKGNTEAFF. The CDR3 nucleotides read TGTGCCAGCAGCTTTTGGAAAGGGAACACTGAAGCTTTCTTT.

This clonotype was recorded at least ten times. The chain combines TRBV11-2 with TRBJ2-3; TRBD2 matches 12 bases. The V segment lost 0 bases and the J segment 2 bases; nucleotides outside the gene matches: 6. Germline CDR1 is SGHAT and CDR2 is FQNNGV. CDR3 length equals 18 residues. CDR3 region: CASSLDFGLAGNTDTQYF. DNA of the CDR3: TGTGCCAGCAGCTTAGATTTCGGACTAGCGGGAAACACAGATACGCAGTATTTT.

In this sample, this clonotype turned up many times. The chain uses TRBV11-2 and TRBJ2-5, with D possibly matching TRBD1 (7 bases). Germline assignment: CDR1 SGHAT and CDR2 FQNNGV. Trimming left V 5 bases short and J 1 base short, with 17 bases between. This CDR3 comprises 16 residues. CDR3 amino acids: CASSTFRGEIQETQYF. DNA for the CDR3: TGTGCCAGCAGCACTTTCAGGGGGGAGATCCAAGAGACCCAGTACTTC. Full variable domain (remainder filled in from reference TRBV11-2 and TRBJ2-5): EAGVAQSPRYKIIEKRQSVAFWCNPISGHATLYWYQQILGQGPKLLIQFQNNGVVDDSQLPKDRFSAERLKGVDSTLKIQPAKLEDSAVYLCASSTFRGEIQETQYFGPGTRLLVL.

Many counts were recorded for this clonotype. The chain joins TRBV30 to TRBJ2-5, with 8 bases fitting TRBD2. The trim removed 3 bases at V and 5 bases at J, leaving 14 bases unmatched. The V gene's germline CDR1 is GTSNPN and CDR2 SVGIG (reference sequence). This CDR3 has 16 residues. Written as DNA, the CDR3 is TGTGCCTGGAGATTAACCGGGAGGGTAGGTCGGGAGACCCAGTACTTC. Protein sequence: CAWRLTGRVGRETQYF.

This clonotype was seen repeatedly, ten times or more. The V gene is TRBV19, the J gene TRBJ1-2; D not resolved. Germline loops: CDR1 LNHDA, CDR2 SQIVND (reference sequence). The V end was cut by 2 bases, the J end by 5 bases, with 9 bases between. The CDR3 runs 13 residues. The CDR3 DNA reads TGTGCCAGTAGTATAACAGCTACTTATGGCTACACCTTC. This encodes CASSITATYGYTF.

This clonotype was seen only a few times. V and J are TRBV20-1 and TRBJ2-5; D may be TRBD1 (6 bases). The V and J ends lost 2 bases and 1 base respectively, with 8 bases between them. The V gene's germline CDR1 is DFQATT and CDR2 SNEGSKA (reference sequence). The CDR3 length is 13 residues. The CDR3 bases are TGCAGTGCTAGACGGGACACCCAAGAGACCCAGTACTTC. The encoded protein is CSARRDTQETQYF.

This clonotype has at least ten counts. The genes are TRBV24-1 and TRBJ2-3, with 7 nucleotides matching TRBD2. The CDR3 loop spans 14 amino acids. Germline loops: CDR1 KGHDR, CDR2 SFDVKD. With V trimmed by 9 bases and J by 5 bases, 10 bases remained unmatched. CDR3: CATATSRGGDTQYF. The CDR3 nucleotides read TGTGCCACCGCGACTAGCCGGGGAGGAGATACGCAGTATTTT.

This clonotype was picked up many times. The CDR3, as DNA: TGTGCCAGCAGCTCTAGCTGGGACTTTGGGGGGACCGGGGAGCTGTTTTTT. Residues: CASSSSWDFGGTGELFF. The chain employs TRBV7-9 and TRBJ2-2; tentative D call: TRBD2 (6 bases). Trimming removed 4 bases at V and 5 bases at J, with 20 bases between. The CDR3 spans 17 residues. Germline V CDR1 and CDR2: SEHNR, FQNEAQ (reference sequence). Complete variable domain (other parts from reference TRBV7-9 and TRBJ2-2): DTGVSQNPRHKITKRGQNVTFRCDPISEHNRLYWYRQTLGQGPEFLTYFQNEAQLEKSRLLSDRFSAERPKGSFSTLEIQRTEQGDSAMYLCASSSSWDFGGTGELFFGEGSRLTVL.

There are many counts of this clonotype. The chain couples TRBV14 to TRBJ2-1; D possibly corresponds to TRBD2 (6 bases). CDR3 length: 15 residues. V was shortened by 5 bases and J by 3 bases, with 14 bases between the two germline ends. Germline V gene lookup returns CDR1 SGHDN and CDR2 FVKESK. CDR3 nucleotides: TGTGCCAGCAGCTCTCGGGACTCAGGCTACAATGAGCAGTTCTTC. Its translation: CASSSRDSGYNEQFF.

This clonotype was observed at least ten times. The chain couples TRBV6-6 to TRBJ2-1; D uncertain. The V end was cut by 4 bases, the J end by 4 bases, with 11 bases between. The CDR3 runs 14 residues. CDR1 and CDR2 (germline): MNHNY, SVGAGI (reference sequence). The CDR3 region has the DNA TGTGCCAGCAGTTTCCAACAGCCATACAATGAGCAGTTCTTC. It specifies CASSFQQPYNEQFF.

This clonotype was counted between two and nine times. The rearrangement joins TRBV12-3 or TRBV12-4 to TRBJ2-7; D might be TRBD1 or TRBD2, each matching 5 bases. The CDR3 has 14 amino acids. Trimming removed 4 bases from V and 7 bases from J, with 17 bases in between. The CDR3: CASSSYLGVGEQYF. CDR3 coding DNA: TGTGCCAGCAGTTCCTACCTGGGGGTTGGGGAGCAGTACTTC.